The sequence of this T cell receptor beta chain was determined in a study of CXCR3-negative and CXCR3-positive naive CD8 T cells. Across the study: The study obtained 130 million to 150 million TRB reads, about 1.5 +/- 0.3 million per library. Broader study findings: For CXCR3-positive naive cells, TRB CDR3s were more hydrophobic than those of CXCR3-negative naive cells.

Each CD8+ T cell subset was flow-sorted in triplicate. Every sort contained 300,000 cells. On this clonotype: Its antigen is currently unknown.

The CDR3 is 14 amino acids. Germline V CDR1 and CDR2: MNHEY, SVGAGI. 5' RACE with UMI labels generated the TRB cDNA libraries. Reprocessing the 5' RACE reads, TCRdb reports a single entry for every CDR3 protein and omits DNA. Its clone listing holds tens of thousands of distinct CDR3 sequences. The receptor's source is a human donor in good health. Some clones in this sample may be carry-over from other donors' samples. V usage is TRBV6-5 and J usage is TRBJ2-7; TCRdb selects TRBD1, and the lack of DNA leaves this call unchecked. Sequencing was done on a sample of naive CXCR3+ CD8+ T cells from blood. The subset was: CD45RO-CCR7+CD27+CD95- naive CD8+ T cells expressing CXCR3 (TNR3+). Here the CDR3 reads CASKGGPGDYEQYF.